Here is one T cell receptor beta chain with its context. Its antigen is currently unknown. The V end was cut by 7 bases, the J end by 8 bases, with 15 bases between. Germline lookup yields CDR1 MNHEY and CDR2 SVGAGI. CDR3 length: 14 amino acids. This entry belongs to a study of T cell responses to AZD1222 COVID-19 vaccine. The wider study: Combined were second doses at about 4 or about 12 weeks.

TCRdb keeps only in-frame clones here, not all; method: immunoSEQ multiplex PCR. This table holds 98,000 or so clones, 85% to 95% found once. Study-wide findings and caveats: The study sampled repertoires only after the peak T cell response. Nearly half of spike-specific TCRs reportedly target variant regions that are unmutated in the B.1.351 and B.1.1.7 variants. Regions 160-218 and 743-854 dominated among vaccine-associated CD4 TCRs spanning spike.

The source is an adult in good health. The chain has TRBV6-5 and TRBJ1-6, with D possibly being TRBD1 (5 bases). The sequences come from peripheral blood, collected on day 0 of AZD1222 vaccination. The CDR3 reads CASTRGTDDSPLHF. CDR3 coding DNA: TGTGCCAGCACCCGTGGGACCGACGATTCACCCCTCCACTTT.